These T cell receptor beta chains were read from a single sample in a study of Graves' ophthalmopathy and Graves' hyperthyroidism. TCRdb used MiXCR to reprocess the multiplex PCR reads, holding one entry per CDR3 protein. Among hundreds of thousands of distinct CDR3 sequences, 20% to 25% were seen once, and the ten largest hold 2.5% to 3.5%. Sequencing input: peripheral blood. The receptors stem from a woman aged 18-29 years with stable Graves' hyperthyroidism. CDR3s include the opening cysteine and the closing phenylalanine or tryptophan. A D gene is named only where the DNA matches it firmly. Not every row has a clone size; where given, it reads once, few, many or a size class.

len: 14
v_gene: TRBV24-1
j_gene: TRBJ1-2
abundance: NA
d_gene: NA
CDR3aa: CATSDSPQGRGYTF
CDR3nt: TGTGCCACCAGTGATTCCCCACAGGGTCGAGGCTACACCTTC

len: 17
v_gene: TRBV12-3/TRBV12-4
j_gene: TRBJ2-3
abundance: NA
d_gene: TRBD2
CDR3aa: CASRPAPGLAGTDTQYF
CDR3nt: TGTGCCAGCAGGCCTGCACCGGGACTAGCGGGCACAGATACGCAGTATTTT

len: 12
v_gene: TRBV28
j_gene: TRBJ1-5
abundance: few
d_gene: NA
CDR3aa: CASSFILQPQHF
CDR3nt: TGTGCCAGCAGTTTCATACTCCAGCCCCAGCATTTT

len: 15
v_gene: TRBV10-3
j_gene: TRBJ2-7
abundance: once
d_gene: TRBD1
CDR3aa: CAISESSQGAYEQYF
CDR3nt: TGTGCCATCAGTGAGTCGTCGCAGGGGGCCTACGAGCAGTACTTC

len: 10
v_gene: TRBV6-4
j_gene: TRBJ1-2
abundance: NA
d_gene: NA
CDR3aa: CASTNYGYTF
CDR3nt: TGTGCCAGCACAAACTATGGCTACACCTTC

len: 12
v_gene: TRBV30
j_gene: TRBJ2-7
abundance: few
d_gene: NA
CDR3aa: CALGEPGGEQYF
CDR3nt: TGTGCACTTGGAGAGCCCGGGGGCGAGCAGTACTTC

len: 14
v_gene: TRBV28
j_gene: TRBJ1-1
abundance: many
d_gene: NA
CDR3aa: CASSFAGDSTEAFF
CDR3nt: TGTGCCAGCAGTTTTGCCGGGGATAGCACTGAAGCTTTCTTT

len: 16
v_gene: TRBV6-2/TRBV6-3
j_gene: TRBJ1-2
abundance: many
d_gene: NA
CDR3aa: CASSPAGAKRDYGYTF
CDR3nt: TGTGCCAGCAGCCCCGCGGGGGCAAAGAGGGACTATGGCTACACCTTC

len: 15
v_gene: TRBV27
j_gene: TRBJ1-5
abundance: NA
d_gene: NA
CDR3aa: CASRRQRNSNQPQHF
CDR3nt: TGTGCCAGCAGGCGACAGAGAAATAGCAATCAGCCCCAGCATTTT

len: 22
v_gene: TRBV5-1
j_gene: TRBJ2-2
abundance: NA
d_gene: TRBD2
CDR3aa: CASSLGASGTSGIELRHGELFF
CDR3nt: TGCGCCAGCAGCTTGGGGGCCTCCGGGACTAGCGGGATTGAATTGCGCCACGGGGAGCTGTTTTTT

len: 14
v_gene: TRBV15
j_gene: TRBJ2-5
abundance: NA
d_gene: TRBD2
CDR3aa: CATSIPSGVETQYF
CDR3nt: TGTGCCACCAGCATCCCTAGCGGGGTGGAGACCCAGTACTTC

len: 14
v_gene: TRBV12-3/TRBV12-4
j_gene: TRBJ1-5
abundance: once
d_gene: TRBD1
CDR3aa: CASSYRDSHQPQHF
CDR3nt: TGTGCCAGCTCATATCGGGACAGCCATCAGCCCCAGCATTTT

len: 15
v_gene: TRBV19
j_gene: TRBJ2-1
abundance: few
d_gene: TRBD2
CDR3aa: CASSRIAGLNNEQFF
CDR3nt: TGTGCCAGTAGTAGAATAGCGGGCCTTAACAATGAGCAGTTCTTC

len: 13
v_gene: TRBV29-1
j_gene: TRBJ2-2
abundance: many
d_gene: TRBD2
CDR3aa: CSGREGLTGELFF
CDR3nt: TGCAGCGGACGGGAGGGCCTTACCGGGGAGCTGTTTTTT

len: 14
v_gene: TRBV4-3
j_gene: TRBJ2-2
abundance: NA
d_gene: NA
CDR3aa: CASSHTTAGGELFF
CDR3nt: TGCGCCAGCAGCCATACGACGGCAGGAGGGGAGCTGTTTTTT

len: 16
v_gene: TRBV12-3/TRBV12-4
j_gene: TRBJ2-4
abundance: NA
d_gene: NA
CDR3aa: CASSPLERVGKNIQYF
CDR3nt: TGTGCCAGCAGTCCTCTGGAACGGGTAGGCAAAAACATTCAGTACTTC

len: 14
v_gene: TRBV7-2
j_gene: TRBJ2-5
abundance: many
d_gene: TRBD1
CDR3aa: CASSPGTGGATQYF
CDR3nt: TGTGCCAGCAGCCCTGGGACAGGGGGGGCGACCCAGTACTTC

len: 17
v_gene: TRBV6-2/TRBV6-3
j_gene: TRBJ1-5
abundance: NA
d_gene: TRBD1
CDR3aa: CASSSHTGGASNQPQHF
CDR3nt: TGTGCCAGCAGCTCCCATACAGGGGGCGCGAGCAATCAGCCCCAGCATTTT

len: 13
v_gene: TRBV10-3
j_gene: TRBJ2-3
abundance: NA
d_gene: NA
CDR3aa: CAISEPAMGTQYF
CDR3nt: TGTGCCATCAGTGAGCCGGCGATGGGTACGCAGTATTTT

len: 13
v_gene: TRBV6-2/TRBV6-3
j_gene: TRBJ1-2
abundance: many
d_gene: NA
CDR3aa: CASSRERYYGYTF
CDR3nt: TGTGCCAGCTCAAGGGAAAGATACTATGGCTACACCTTC

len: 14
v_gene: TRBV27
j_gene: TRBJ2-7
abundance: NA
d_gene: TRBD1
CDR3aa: CASSRWGQGPEQYF
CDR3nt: TGTGCCAGCAGCCGCTGGGGACAGGGACCCGAGCAGTACTTC

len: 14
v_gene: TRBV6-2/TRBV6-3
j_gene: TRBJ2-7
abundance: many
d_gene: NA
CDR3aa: CASTLGGDPYEQYF
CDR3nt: TGTGCCAGCACCTTGGGCGGGGACCCCTACGAGCAGTACTTC

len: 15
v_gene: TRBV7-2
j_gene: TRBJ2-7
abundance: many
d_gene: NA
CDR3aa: CASSLALGQSGEQYF
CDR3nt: TGTGCCAGCAGCTTAGCATTAGGCCAGTCAGGCGAGCAGTACTTC

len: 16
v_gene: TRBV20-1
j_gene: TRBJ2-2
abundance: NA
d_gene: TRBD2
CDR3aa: CSARGLAGGQTGELFF
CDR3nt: TGCAGTGCTAGAGGGCTAGCGGGAGGGCAAACCGGGGAGCTGTTTTTT

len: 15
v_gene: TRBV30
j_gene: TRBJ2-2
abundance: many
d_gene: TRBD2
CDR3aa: CAWSVRRGDTGELFF
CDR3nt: TGTGCCTGGAGTGTACGGCGGGGGGACACCGGGGAGCTGTTTTTT

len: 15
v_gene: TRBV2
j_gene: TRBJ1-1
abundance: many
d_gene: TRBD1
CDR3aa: CAPKTGTGVNTEAFF
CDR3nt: TGTGCCCCAAAGACAGGGACGGGGGTGAACACTGAAGCTTTCTTT

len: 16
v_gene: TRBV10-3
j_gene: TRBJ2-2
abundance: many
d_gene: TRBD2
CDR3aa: CAITGTSGPGAGELFF
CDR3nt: TGTGCCATCACCGGGACTAGCGGGCCTGGGGCCGGGGAGCTGTTTTTT

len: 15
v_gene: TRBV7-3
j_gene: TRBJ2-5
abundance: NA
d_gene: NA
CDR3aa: CASRSDGLYLETQYF
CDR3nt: TGTGCCAGCAGATCTGACGGTCTGTACCTAGAGACCCAGTACTTT

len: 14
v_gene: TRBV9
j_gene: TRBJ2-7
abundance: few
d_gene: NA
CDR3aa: CASSKWDGSYEQYF
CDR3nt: TGTGCCAGCAGCAAGTGGGACGGATCCTACGAGCAGTACTTC

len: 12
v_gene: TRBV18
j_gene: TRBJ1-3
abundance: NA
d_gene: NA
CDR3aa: CASSPRGDTIYF
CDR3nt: TGTGCCAGCTCACCAAGAGGGGACACCATATATTTT